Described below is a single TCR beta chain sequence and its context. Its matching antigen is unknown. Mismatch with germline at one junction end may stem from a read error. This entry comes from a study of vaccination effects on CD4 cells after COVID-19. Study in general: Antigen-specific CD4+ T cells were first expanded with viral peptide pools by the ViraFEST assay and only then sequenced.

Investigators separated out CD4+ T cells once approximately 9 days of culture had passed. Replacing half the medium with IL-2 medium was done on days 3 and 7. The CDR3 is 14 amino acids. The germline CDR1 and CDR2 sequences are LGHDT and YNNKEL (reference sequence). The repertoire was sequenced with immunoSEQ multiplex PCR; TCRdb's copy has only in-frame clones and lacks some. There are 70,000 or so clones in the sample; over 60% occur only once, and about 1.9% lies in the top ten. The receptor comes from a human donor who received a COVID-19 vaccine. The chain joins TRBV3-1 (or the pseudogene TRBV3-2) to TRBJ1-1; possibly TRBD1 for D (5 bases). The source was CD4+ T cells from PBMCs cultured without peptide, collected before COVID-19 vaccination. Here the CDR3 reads CASTQMGVNTEAFF. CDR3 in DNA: TGTGCCAGCACCCAAATGGGGGTGAACACTGAAGCTTTCTTT.